This T cell receptor (beta chain) was sequenced in a study of blood T cells in healthy people across ages. The CDR3 runs to 14 residues. V shed 4 bases and J shed 0 bases, with 8 bases lying between them. The V gene's germline CDR1 is SGHRS and CDR2 YFSETQ. The authors ran a second PCR of roughly 6 to 11 cycles using a sample-barcoded 5' primer and a J-beta primer mix. One entry per CDR3 protein, called by TCRdb with MiXCR from the 5' RACE reads. The sample contains approximately 1,700,000 distinct CDR3 sequences, about two fifths of which appear only once. There are many counts of this clonotype. The chain combines TRBV5-1 with TRBJ2-1, with D perhaps TRBD2 (5 bases). This clonotype was sampled from a human donor in good health. The source material was blood. The DNA for the CDR3 is TGCGCCAGCAGCAGCGGTAGCTCCTACAATGAGCAGTTCTTC. Protein: CASSSGSSYNEQFF.